The rows below give T cell receptor beta chains drawn from one sample of a study of T cells in Graves' hyperthyroidism and ophthalmopathy. MiXCR, run by TCRdb on the multiplex PCR reads, gives a single entry per CDR3 protein. This sample carries around 300,000 distinct CDR3 sequences, approximately 15% of them seen once, and the ten largest clones take roughly 25%. Sample: blood. These receptor sequences come from a woman aged 25 to 39 with Graves' hyperthyroidism. Each CDR3 is given with its conserved first and last residue. D genes are given only for firm matches. Clone sizes are given selectively: once, few, many, or a class where the clone is expanded.

v_call	clone_size	d_call	j_call	cdr3_aa	cdr3_nt
TRBV28	many	TRBD2	TRBJ2-7	CASTIWAGDWHEQYF	TGTGCCAGCACCATTTGGGCGGGAGACTGGCACGAGCAGTACTTC
TRBV11-1	many	TRBD2	TRBJ2-1	CASSQAGGLGNEQFF	TGTGCCAGCAGCCAAGCGGGAGGGCTGGGCAATGAGCAGTTCTTC
TRBV29-1	.	TRBD1	TRBJ2-3	CSVCKDRGDTQYF	TGCAGCGTTTGTAAGGACAGGGGAGATACGCAGTATTTT
TRBV7-9	few	TRBD1	TRBJ1-5	CASSLFLGTADGNQPQHF	TGTGCCAGCAGCTTATTTTTAGGGACAGCGGACGGCAATCAGCCCCAGCATTTT
TRBV7-9	many	.	TRBJ2-1	CASSLLTTGYNEQFF	TGTGCCAGCAGCTTATTGACTACGGGGTACAATGAGCAGTTCTTC
TRBV5-6	.	.	TRBJ2-6	CASSFDRPGANVLTF	TGTGCCAGCAGCTTCGACAGGCCTGGGGCCAACGTCCTGACTTTC
TRBV27	many	TRBD2	TRBJ2-7	CASSSTGTSRYEQYF	TGTGCCAGCAGCTCAACCGGGACTAGCAGATACGAGCAGTACTTC
TRBV20-1	many	.	TRBJ2-3	CSARFRGGPDTQYF	TGCAGTGCTAGATTCAGGGGCGGACCAGATACGCAGTATTTT
TRBV19	few	.	TRBJ2-2	CASRAAAWGTGELFF	TGTGCCAGTAGAGCGGCGGCTTGGGGCACCGGGGAGCTGTTTTTT
TRBV6-1	many	TRBD2	TRBJ2-7	CASRHIRTSGSYEQYF	TGTGCCAGCAGACACATTCGGACTAGCGGGAGCTACGAGCAGTACTTC
TRBV20-1	few	TRBD1	TRBJ2-7	CSARGTGRSYEQYF	TGCAGTGCTAGAGGGACAGGGAGATCCTACGAGCAGTACTTC
TRBV7-6	.	.	TRBJ2-2	CASSLGGRSTGELFF	TGTGCCAGCAGCTTAGGAGGGAGAAGCACCGGGGAGCTGTTTTTT
TRBV3-1	many	TRBD2	TRBJ2-7	CASTLAGRNEQYF	TGTGCCAGCACTTTAGCGGGCAGGAACGAGCAGTACTTC
TRBV12-3/TRBV12-4	many	.	TRBJ1-4	CASGKTATNEKLFF	TGTGCCAGCGGCAAGACAGCAACTAATGAAAAACTGTTTTTT
TRBV11-2	few	.	TRBJ1-3	CASSLEPYGGNTIYF	TGTGCCAGCAGCTTAGAGCCCTACGGGGGAAACACCATATATTTT
TRBV6-1	.	TRBD1	TRBJ2-5	CASSELAGGKETQYF	TGTGCCAGCAGTGAATTGGCAGGGGGCAAAGAGACCCAGTACTTC
TRBV28	many	TRBD1	TRBJ2-3	CASSRTGGRDTQYF	TGTGCCAGCAGTCGGACAGGGGGCAGGGATACGCAGTATTTT
TRBV4-2	few	.	TRBJ2-1	CASSQGGGVYEQFF	TGTGCCAGCAGCCAAGGGGGTGGAGTTTATGAGCAGTTCTTC
TRBV28	many	TRBD1	TRBJ1-5	CASRGGQYNQPQHF	TGTGCCAGCAGGGGGGGACAGTACAATCAGCCCCAGCATTTT
TRBV7-3	many	.	TRBJ2-7	CASSQPNYEQYF	TGTGCCAGCAGCCAACCTAACTACGAGCAGTACTTC
TRBV5-1	.	.	TRBJ2-3	CASSSSGPGTQYF	TGCGCCAGCAGCTCCTCGGGACCCGGTACGCAGTATTTT
TRBV12-3/TRBV12-4	.	TRBD2	TRBJ2-7	CASSLLSVGGTSVYEQYF	TGTGCCAGCAGTTTACTGTCGGTGGGTGGGACTAGCGTCTACGAGCAGTACTTC
TRBV6-2/TRBV6-3	many	TRBD1	TRBJ1-1	CASSNDRGRAFF	TGTGCCAGCAGCAACGACAGGGGAAGGGCTTTCTTT
TRBV6-5	many	.	TRBJ1-3	CASSYSRGNTIYF	TGTGCCAGCAGTTACTCGCGGGGAAACACCATATATTTT
TRBV20-1	.	TRBD2	TRBJ2-1	CSASFGGSNSYNEQFF	TGCAGTGCTAGTTTCGGCGGGAGTAACTCCTACAATGAGCAGTTCTTC